A selection of T cell receptor beta chains follows, all from one sample in a study of blood T cell repertoires in COVID-19. The data were produced by immunoSEQ multiplex PCR, yet TCRdb's version contains in-frame clones alone and is incomplete. Of tens of thousands of clones listed, around 80% are singletons. Sequencing was done on a sample of peripheral blood. These receptors were collected from a man in his 70s with acute or convalescent COVID-19. Both conserved end residues are part of each CDR3. The D gene is left open where the match is weak. Only part of the rows carry a size: once, few, many, or a class if the clone is expanded.

>TRBJ2-1|.|TRBV3-1/TRBV3-2|TRBD2
CASSLSGDYNEQFF
TGTGCCAGCAGCCTCAGCGGGGATTACAATGAGCAGTTCTTC
>TRBJ2-1|.|TRBV29-1|.
CSVESGIDNNEQFF
TGCAGCGTTGAATCCGGGATAGACAACAATGAGCAGTTCTTC
>TRBJ2-1|.|TRBV2|.
CASSEGQYNEQFF
TGTGCCAGCAGTGAAGGGCAGTACAATGAGCAGTTCTTC
>TRBJ2-3|.|TRBV18|.
CASSPGRAFTDTQYF
TGTGCCAGCTCACCAGGGAGAGCTTTCACAGATACGCAGTATTTT
>TRBJ1-5|.|TRBV24-1|.
CATSDPNQPQHF
TGTGCCACCAGTGACCCTAATCAGCCCCAGCATTTT
>TRBJ2-5|.|TRBV3-1/TRBV3-2|TRBD2
CASSQAWPSGGATETQYF
TGTGCCAGCAGCCAAGCATGGCCTAGCGGGGGGGCCACGGAGACCCAGTACTTC
>TRBJ1-4|.|TRBV6-1|TRBD1
CASSERQGGNREKLFF
TGTGCCAGCAGTGAGAGACAGGGGGGGAATCGGGAAAAACTGTTTTTT
>TRBJ2-1|few|TRBV5-4|TRBD2
CASSLGRGGLDEQFF
TGTGCCAGCAGCTTGGGTCGGGGGGGCCTGGATGAGCAGTTCTTC
>TRBJ1-6|few|TRBV23-1|.
CASSQSRSPLHF
TGCGCCAGCAGTCAATCCAGGTCACCCCTCCACTTT
>TRBJ1-5|.|TRBV27|.
CASSPDGNQPQHF
TGTGCCAGCAGTCCCGACGGGAATCAGCCCCAGCATTTT
>TRBJ1-2|.|TRBV19|.
CASSIVGDSNYGYTF
TGTGCCAGTAGTATAGTTGGAGATAGCAACTATGGCTACACCTTC
>TRBJ1-5|.|TRBV6-1|.
CASSEVGAGDQPQHF
TGTGCCAGCAGTGAAGTTGGGGCAGGGGATCAGCCCCAGCATTTT
>TRBJ1-4|.|TRBV7-9|.
CASSDLWTEYNEKLFF
TGTGCCAGCAGCGACCTTTGGACTGAGTACAATGAAAAACTGTTTTTT
>TRBJ1-1|few|TRBV27|TRBD1
CASSRTGDTEAFF
TGTGCCAGCAGTCGTACAGGGGACACTGAAGCTTTCTTT
>TRBJ2-7|.|TRBV19|.
CASSRNRETYEQYF
TGTGCCAGTAGTAGAAACAGGGAAACCTACGAGCAGTACTTC
>TRBJ2-3|.|TRBV4-2|.
CASSQEGARTDTQYF
TGTGCCAGCAGCCAAGAGGGGGCGCGTACAGATACGCAGTATTTT
>TRBJ2-7|few|TRBV27|TRBD2
CASSPLPGGFSYEQYF
TGTGCCAGCAGTCCCTTACCGGGAGGGTTTTCCTACGAGCAGTACTTC
>TRBJ1-1|few|TRBV7-9|.
CASSLEIGVTEAFF
TGTGCCAGCAGCTTAGAGATCGGGGTCACTGAAGCTTTCTTT
>TRBJ2-5|.|TRBV27|TRBD1
CASRGGQGFYYF
TGTGCCAGCCGTGGGGGACAGGGATTTTATTACTTC
>TRBJ1-4|.|TRBV6-5|.
CASSYASGEKLFF
TGTGCCAGCAGCTATGCCTCGGGGGAAAAACTGTTTTTT